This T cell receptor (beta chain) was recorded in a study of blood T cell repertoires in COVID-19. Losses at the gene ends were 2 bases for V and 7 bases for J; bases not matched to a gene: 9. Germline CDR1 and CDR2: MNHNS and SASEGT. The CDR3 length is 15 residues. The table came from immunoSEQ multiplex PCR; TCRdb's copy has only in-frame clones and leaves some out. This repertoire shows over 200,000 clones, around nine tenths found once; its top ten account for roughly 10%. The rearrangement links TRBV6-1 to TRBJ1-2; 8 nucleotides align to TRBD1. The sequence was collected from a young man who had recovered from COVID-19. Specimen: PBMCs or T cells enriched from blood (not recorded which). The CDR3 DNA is TGTGCCAGCAGTGAACAGGGGGCGCTGCGAATTGGCTACACCTTC. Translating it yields CASSEQGALRIGYTF.